This record covers a single T cell receptor (beta chain). Per the original methods: Cell counts per sample came from amplifying reference gene primers. Method: immunoSEQ multiplex PCR; TCRdb's copy keeps in-frame clones and lacks some. V, J and clone size reflect that table, while D and trimming were determined from the DNA. The table records about 400,000 clones, around 90% of them present only once. Everyone who took part was 18 to 89 years old, and they came from about two dozen US areas. Cohorts were assigned according to the clinical history that participants reported. The data were obtained in a study of blood T cell repertoires in COVID-19. CDR1 and CDR2 from the germline V gene are SGHDT and YYEEEE. The V segment lost 3 bases and the J segment 7 bases; nucleotides outside the gene matches: 15. The CDR3 length is 18 residues.

This chain uses TRBV5-6 with TRBJ2-1; 11 bases line up with TRBD2. The TCR was taken from a woman aged 40 to 50 with acute COVID-19. Sequencing was carried out using PBMCs or T cells enriched from blood (not recorded which). CDR3: CASSSHLYSGGARNEQFF. Written as DNA, the CDR3 is TGTGCCAGCAGCTCCCACCTCTATAGCGGGGGGGCCCGTAATGAGCAGTTCTTC. The entire variable domain, with the rest obtained from reference TRBV5-6 and TRBJ2-1, is as follows: DAGVTQSPTHLIKTRGQQVTLRCSPKSGHDTVSWYQQALGQGPQFIFQYYEEEERQRGNFPDRFSGHQFPNYSSELNVNALLLGDSALYLCASSSHLYSGGARNEQFFGPGTRLTVL.